The 32 T cell receptor beta chains below come from one sample, sequenced in a study of regulatory T cells in long-lasting Graves disease. Building the TCR beta libraries relied on iRepertoire HTBI primers, and CDR3 regions underwent Arm-PCR. A single record per CDR3 protein comes from TCRdb applying MiXCR to the multiplex PCR reads. The data show around 450,000 distinct CDR3 sequences, with just under 15% seen just once and 16% held by the top ten. Noted time point: newly diagnosed GD, antithyroid drugs for less than 3 months. PBMC RNA served as the TCR library source. The data were also submitted as part of a second study, on T cells in Graves' hyperthyroidism and ophthalmopathy.

The sequences come from peripheral blood mononuclear cells (PBMCs), collected at new diagnosis, from a patient treated with antithyroid drugs. Receptors were obtained from a woman aged 30 to 39 with Graves disease.

This clonotype turned up a few times. This rearrangement joins TRBV29-1 to TRBJ2-7, with 8 nucleotides matching TRBD1. Per the germline V gene, CDR1 is SQVTM and CDR2 is ANQGSEA. CDR3 length: 14 amino acids. V shed 1 base and J 8 bases; nucleotides not matched to a gene: 10. The CDR3 DNA sequence: TGCAGCGTTGAAGGCCAGGGGGCCCGGGGCAAGCAGTACTTC. It translates to CSVEGQGARGKQYF.

This clonotype was observed at least ten times. The rearrangement uses TRBV20-1 and TRBJ2-5; D possibly corresponds to TRBD2 (5 bases). The CDR3 loop spans 13 amino acids. Trimming left V 7 bases short and J 2 bases short, with 14 bases between. Germline lookup yields CDR1 DFQATT and CDR2 SNEGSKA (reference sequence). The CDR3: CSVGMRVQETQYF. The CDR3 DNA follows: TGCAGTGTGGGTATGCGGGTACAAGAGACCCAGTACTTC.

This clonotype was seen many times. The J gene is TRBJ2-1, the V gene TRBV18; 8 bases are a match to TRBD1. CDR1 is KGHSH and CDR2 is LQKENI in the germline V gene. CDR3 length: 19 amino acids. Losses at the gene ends were 5 bases for V and 0 bases for J; bases not matched to a gene: 15. CDR3 in DNA: TGTGCCAGCTCAGAGGTGGACAGGGCCGTCTCGAGCTCCTACAATGAGCAGTTCTTC. Residues: CASSEVDRAVSSSYNEQFF.

This clonotype has ten or more counts. The chain joins TRBV3-1 to TRBJ2-2; TRBD2 might be the D (6 bases). With 7 bases removed from V and 7 bases from J, the gap between germline ends came to 19 bases. Germline CDR1 and CDR2: LGHDT and YNNKEL (reference sequence). This CDR3 is 15 amino acids long. CDR3 region: CASTPTRGAGGELFF. DNA for the CDR3: TGTGCCAGCACTCCAACGCGGGGCGCAGGCGGGGAGCTGTTTTTT.

J is TRBJ2-3 and V is TRBV7-8; D is uncertain. From germline, CDR1 is SGHVS and CDR2 FQNEAQ. V dropped 1 base and J dropped 4 bases, with 12 bases sitting between them. CDR3 length equals 15 residues. The CDR3, as DNA: TGTGCCAGCAGCTTAGGGTTAGTAGTAGCAGATACGCAGTATTTT. This encodes CASSLGLVVADTQYF.

This clonotype was seen ten or more times. The V call is TRBV27, the J call TRBJ1-1; no clear D. Germline lookup yields CDR1 MNHEY and CDR2 SMNVEV (reference sequence). V was pared by 5 bases and J by 5 bases, with 15 bases between. This CDR3 contains 14 residues. The CDR3 protein is CASSPGPRRTEAFF. The CDR3 region has the DNA TGTGCCAGCAGTCCTGGGCCGAGGAGAACTGAAGCTTTCTTT.

The sample holds many counts of this clonotype. The rearrangement links TRBV7-6 to TRBJ2-2, with D tentatively TRBD1 (6 bases). Trimming left V 7 bases short and J 0 bases short, with 15 bases between. Germline V lookup: CDR1 SGHVS, CDR2 FNYEAQ. The CDR3 runs to 16 residues. The CDR3 loop is CASTTRGRSNTGELFF. The CDR3 region has the DNA TGTGCCAGCACCACCAGGGGCAGATCGAACACCGGGGAGCTGTTTTTT.

This chain connects TRBV29-1 to TRBJ2-7, with 7 bases that match TRBD2. The junction had 7 bases not matched to a gene; V was cut back by 1 base and J by 13 bases. The CDR3 has 11 amino acids. CDR1 and CDR2 (germline): SQVTM, ANQGSEA. CDR3 sequence (DNA): TGCAGCGTTGAAGGAGCGGGACGCTCCTACTTC. It codes for CSVEGAGRSYF.

In its sample, this clonotype was seen many times. The chain carries TRBV7-9 and TRBJ2-1; a weak D match, TRBD2 (5 bases). V shed 5 bases and J shed 6 bases, with 17 bases lying between them. Germline V CDR1 and CDR2: SEHNR, FQNEAQ (reference sequence). The CDR3 sequence is 15 residues long. DNA of the CDR3: TGTGCCAGCAGCCACTCGGACTGGTCGCGCAATGAGCAGTTCTTC. It yields the protein CASSHSDWSRNEQFF.

This clonotype was detected ten times or more. V usage is TRBV9 and J usage is TRBJ2-5; no firm D call. V was trimmed by 1 base and J by 4 bases, leaving 8 bases between them. CDR1 and CDR2 (germline): SGDLS, YYNGEE. The CDR3 spans 13 residues. In nucleotides, the CDR3 is TGTGCCAGCAGCGTAAGGGTCAGAGAGACCCAGTACTTC. Translation gives CASSVRVRETQYF.

This clonotype was seen only a few times. The V gene is TRBV5-8, the J gene TRBJ2-2; D gene unclear. The germline V gene has CDR1 SGHTS and CDR2 YDEGEE. The CDR3 runs to 14 residues. V was trimmed by 3 bases and J by 2 bases, leaving 8 bases between them. The CDR3: CASSSRVNTGELFF. For the CDR3, the DNA is TGTGCCAGCAGCTCACGAGTAAACACCGGGGAGCTGTTTTTT. Filled out from reference TRBV5-8 and TRBJ2-2, the complete variable domain reads EAGVTQSPTHLIKTRGQQATLRCSPISGHTSVYWYQQALGLGLQFLLWYDEGEERNRGNFPPRFSGRQFPNYSSELNVNALELEDSALYLCASSSRVNTGELFFGEGSRLTVL.

This clonotype was seen ten or more times. The chain links TRBV11-2 to TRBJ2-1; D may be TRBD2 (5 bases). The CDR3 extends over 15 amino acids. V was cut by 5 bases and J by 0 bases, with 11 bases left in between. Germline CDR1 is SGHAT and CDR2 is FQNNGV. The CDR3, as DNA: TGTGCCAGCAGCCCCGAGCGGACCTCCTACAATGAGCAGTTCTTC. Protein sequence: CASSPERTSYNEQFF.

This clonotype was found a few times. The gene calls are TRBV29-1 and TRBJ2-7; D is uncertain. The germline V gene has CDR1 SQVTM and CDR2 ANQGSEA. The CDR3 has 12 amino acids. The V end was cut by 2 bases, the J end by 3 bases, with 8 bases between. CDR3 protein: CSVEMDYYEQYF. The CDR3 DNA follows: TGCAGCGTTGAAATGGATTACTACGAGCAGTACTTC.

The rearrangement links TRBV9 to TRBJ2-7; D might be TRBD2 (6 bases). The germline CDR1 and CDR2 sequences are SGDLS and YYNGEE. Trimming removed 4 bases from V and 3 bases from J, with 17 bases in between. CDR3 size: 15 residues. The CDR3 DNA follows: TGTGCCAGCAGCTTCGGGGTCTCCGGGGGCTACGAGCAGTACTTC. Encoded protein: CASSFGVSGGYEQYF. The full variable domain, completed using reference TRBV9 and TRBJ2-7, is DSGVTQTPKHLITATGQRVTLRCSPRSGDLSVYWYQQSLDQGLQFLIQYYNGEERAKGNILERFSAQQFPDLHSELNLSSLELGDSALYFCASSFGVSGGYEQYFGPGTRLTVT.

This chain connects TRBV19 to TRBJ1-1; TRBD1 aligns across 8 bases. From germline, CDR1 is LNHDA and CDR2 SQIVND (reference sequence). The CDR3 is made up of 15 amino acids. The J segment lost 1 base and the V segment lost 6 bases, leaving 7 bases of the junction unmatched. The CDR3 DNA sequence: TGTGCCAGTAGCCGACAGGGGAACCAGAACACTGAAGCTTTCTTT. Translation gives CASSRQGNQNTEAFF. Full variable domain (outside the CDR3, taken from reference TRBV19 and TRBJ1-1): DGGITQSPKYLFRKEGQNVTLSCEQNLNHDAMYWYRQDPGQGLRLIYYSQIVNDFQKGDIAEGYSVSREKKESFPLTVTSAQKNPTAFYLCASSRQGNQNTEAFFGQGTRLTVV.

This clonotype was found a few times. The CDR3 loop reads CASSNPIGGGGEQYF. CDR3 DNA sequence: TGCGCCAGCAGCAACCCCATCGGGGGAGGGGGCGAGCAGTACTTC. This chain links TRBV5-1 with TRBJ2-7; TRBD2 is a possible D gene (7 bases). V lost 4 bases and J 6 bases, leaving 20 bases between the germline ends. Germline V CDR1 and CDR2: SGHRS, YFSETQ. This CDR3 region has 15 residues.

This clonotype has at least ten counts. The CDR3 DNA is TGTGCCAGCAGTTACTCGGCGGCGGGAGTTCCCTACAATGAGCAGTTCTTC. This encodes CASSYSAAGVPYNEQFF. This chain connects TRBV6-2 or TRBV6-3 to TRBJ2-1, with 7 bases identical to TRBD2. Per germline, CDR1 MNHEY and CDR2 SVGEGT. Unmatched junction bases numbered 7, after V lost 0 bases and J lost 2 bases. This CDR3 is built from 17 residues.

This clonotype was counted between two and nine times. The chain combines TRBV19 with TRBJ1-1; no clear D gene. The ends were cut back, 7 bases at V and 3 bases at J, with 12 bases in the middle. CDR1 and CDR2 from the germline V gene are LNHDA and SQIVND (reference sequence). This CDR3 is built from 13 residues. The CDR3 sequence is CASMFFGDTEAFF. The CDR3 DNA is TGTGCCAGTATGTTCTTTGGGGACACTGAAGCTTTCTTT. Filled out from reference TRBV19 and TRBJ1-1, the complete variable domain reads DGGITQSPKYLFRKEGQNVTLSCEQNLNHDAMYWYRQDPGQGLRLIYYSQIVNDFQKGDIAEGYSVSREKKESFPLTVTSAQKNPTAFYLCASMFFGDTEAFFGQGTRLTVV.

This clonotype was detected many times. The J gene is TRBJ2-1, the V gene TRBV7-3; D remains unclear. The CDR3 is 13 amino acids. Deletions cut 0 bases from V and 10 bases from J, with 10 bases between. CDR1 is SGHTA, CDR2 FQGTGA, per germline. The CDR3 DNA sequence: TGTGCCAGCAGCTTAACGTATAGAAACGAGCAGTTCTTC. It yields the protein CASSLTYRNEQFF.

The table lists this clonotype with many counts. The chain is built from TRBV5-5 and TRBJ2-1, with 7 bases that match TRBD2. V lost 0 bases to trimming and J lost 5 bases; unmatched junction nucleotides: 11. Germline V gene sequence: CDR1 SGHKS, CDR2 YYEKEE (reference sequence). This CDR3 has 17 residues. The CDR3 reads CASSLDSASGLNNEQFF. The CDR3, as DNA: TGTGCCAGCAGCTTGGATTCGGCTAGCGGATTGAACAATGAGCAGTTCTTC. Variable domain in full (rest from reference TRBV5-5 and TRBJ2-1): DAGVTQSPTHLIKTRGQQVTLRCSPISGHKSVSWYQQVLGQGPQFIFQYYEKEERGRGNFPDRFSARQFPNYSSELNVNALLLGDSALYLCASSLDSASGLNNEQFFGPGTRLTVL.

This clonotype has at least ten counts. J is TRBJ1-1 and V is TRBV7-9, with 7 bases identical to TRBD1. The CDR3 is 15 residues long. V gave up 5 bases and J gave up 1 base; unmatched junction bases: 7. The germline gives CDR1 SEHNR, CDR2 FQNEAQ (reference sequence). In DNA, the CDR3 is TGTGCCAGCAGCACAGATGGGACAGCGAACACTGAAGCTTTCTTT. Its translation: CASSTDGTANTEAFF.

This clonotype was seen repeatedly, ten times or more. The V call is TRBV30, the J call TRBJ1-2; TRBD1 is a possible D gene (5 bases). V was shortened by 4 bases and J by 5 bases, with 17 bases between the two germline ends. Germline V gene lookup returns CDR1 GTSNPN and CDR2 SVGIG (reference sequence). The CDR3 spans 14 residues. The CDR3 reads CAWTSFRETYGYTF. The CDR3 DNA reads TGTGCCTGGACCTCATTCAGGGAGACGTATGGCTACACCTTC.

The rearrangement joins TRBV30 to TRBJ2-3; possibly TRBD2 for D (6 bases). CDR3 size: 13 residues. Germline V lookup: CDR1 GTSNPN, CDR2 SVGIG (reference sequence). Trimming took 1 base from V and 7 from J, leaving 12 bases between them. CDR3 loop: CAWSGGGANTQYF. DNA for the CDR3: TGTGCCTGGAGTGGGGGAGGCGCGAATACGCAGTATTTT.

This clonotype occurred many times. V is TRBV20-1 and J is TRBJ2-1, with 11 nucleotides matching TRBD2. The CDR3 covers 13 residues. CDR1 and CDR2 from the germline V gene are DFQATT and SNEGSKA (reference sequence). Trimming removed 4 bases from V and 6 bases from J; junction bases left unmatched: 2. CDR3 bases: TGCAGTGCTAAACTAGCGGGGGTCAATGAGCAGTTCTTC. Protein product: CSAKLAGVNEQFF.

At least ten counts were recorded for this clonotype. J is TRBJ1-1 and V is TRBV14, with D unresolved. The CDR3 is 18 amino acids. V lost 1 base and J 1 base, leaving 19 bases between the germline ends. Germline V gives CDR1 SGHDN, CDR2 FVKESK. CDR3 DNA: TGTGCCAGCAGCCAAGGAAACTTCGAAGGACGGCGGAACACTGAAGCTTTCTTT. This codes for CASSQGNFEGRRNTEAFF.

This chain links TRBV5-1 with TRBJ2-1, with D possibly being TRBD2 (5 bases). Germline-derived CDR1 and CDR2 are SGHRS and YFSETQ. Trimming removed 0 bases from V and 14 bases from J, with 12 bases in between. This CDR3 contains 12 residues. The CDR3, as DNA: TGCGCCAGCAGCTTGGGTCAAGGGAGCAAGTTCTTC. Residues: CASSLGQGSKFF.

This clonotype has a count of ten or more. The chain links TRBV5-1 to TRBJ2-6, with a weak D call TRBD1 (6 bases). Trimming shortened V by 6 bases and J by 1 base, and 17 bases separated the two germline ends. Germline V CDR1 and CDR2: SGHRS, YFSETQ. CDR3 size: 17 residues. In DNA form, the CDR3 reads TGCGCCAGCACCCCTGGGGCAGGGGCATCTGGGGCCAACGTCCTGACTTTC. It specifies CASTPGAGASGANVLTF.

This clonotype was picked up many times. The V gene is TRBV28, the J gene TRBJ2-7; TRBD1 might be the D (6 bases). Trimming shortened V by 3 bases and J by 1 base, and 13 bases separated the two germline ends. Germline V gives CDR1 MDHEN, CDR2 SYDVKM. This CDR3 is 15 amino acids long. The CDR3 region has the DNA TGTGCCAGCAGTTTCGCACAGGGTCCGTCCTACGAGCAGTACTTC. It encodes CASSFAQGPSYEQYF.

The chain has TRBV11-2 and TRBJ2-4, with 14 bases identical to TRBD2. J lost 11 bases, V lost 5 bases, and 8 bases had no gene match. CDR3 length: 15 amino acids. CDR1 SGHAT and CDR2 FQNNGV come from the germline V gene. The CDR3 sequence: CASSHGTSGRVLQYF. CDR3 in DNA: TGTGCCAGCAGCCACGGGACTAGCGGGAGAGTGCTTCAGTACTTC.

This clonotype appeared many times. The rearrangement joins TRBV3-1 to TRBJ2-5; D not resolved. The CDR3 spans 14 residues. Germline loops: CDR1 LGHDT, CDR2 YNNKEL (reference sequence). Trimming took off 6 bases at V and 7 bases at J, with 18 bases between the two ends. The CDR3 DNA reads as TGTGCCAGCAGTCGCAGTGGTCGTCGAGGGACCCAGTACTTC. Translation gives CASSRSGRRGTQYF.

This clonotype was counted ten times or more. The CDR3 sequence: CSASGGIYYEQYF. Here the CDR3 DNA reads TGCAGTGCTAGTGGTGGGATCTACTACGAGCAGTACTTC. The rearrangement links TRBV20-1 to TRBJ2-7; D uncertain. In germline, CDR1 is DFQATT, CDR2 SNEGSKA (reference sequence). The CDR3 sequence is 13 residues long. The V and J ends lost 3 bases and 3 bases respectively, with 12 bases between them.

This clonotype came up many times. CDR3 amino acids: CAWSVGLAGGETQYF. The CDR3 DNA is TGTGCCTGGAGTGTAGGGCTAGCGGGAGGAGAGACCCAGTACTTC. The chain is built from TRBV30 and TRBJ2-5; 11 bases are shared with TRBD2. Germline CDR1 is GTSNPN and CDR2 is SVGIG (reference sequence). This CDR3 region has 15 residues. The junction had 4 bases not matched to a gene; V was cut back by 0 bases and J by 4 bases.